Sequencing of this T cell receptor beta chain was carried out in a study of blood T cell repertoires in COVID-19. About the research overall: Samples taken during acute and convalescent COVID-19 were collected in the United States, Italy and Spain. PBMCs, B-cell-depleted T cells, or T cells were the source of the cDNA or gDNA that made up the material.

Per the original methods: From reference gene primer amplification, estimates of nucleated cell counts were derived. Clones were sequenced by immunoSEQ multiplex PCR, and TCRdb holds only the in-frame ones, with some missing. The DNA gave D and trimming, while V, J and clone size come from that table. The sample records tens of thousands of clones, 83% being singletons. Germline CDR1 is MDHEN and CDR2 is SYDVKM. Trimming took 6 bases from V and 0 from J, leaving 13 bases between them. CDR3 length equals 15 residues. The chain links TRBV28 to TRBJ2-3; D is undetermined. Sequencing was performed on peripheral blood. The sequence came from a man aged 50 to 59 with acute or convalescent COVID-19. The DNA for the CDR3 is TGTGCCAGCAGCCTCAGCCCAGCGAGCACAGATACGCAGTATTTT. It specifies CASSLSPASTDTQYF.